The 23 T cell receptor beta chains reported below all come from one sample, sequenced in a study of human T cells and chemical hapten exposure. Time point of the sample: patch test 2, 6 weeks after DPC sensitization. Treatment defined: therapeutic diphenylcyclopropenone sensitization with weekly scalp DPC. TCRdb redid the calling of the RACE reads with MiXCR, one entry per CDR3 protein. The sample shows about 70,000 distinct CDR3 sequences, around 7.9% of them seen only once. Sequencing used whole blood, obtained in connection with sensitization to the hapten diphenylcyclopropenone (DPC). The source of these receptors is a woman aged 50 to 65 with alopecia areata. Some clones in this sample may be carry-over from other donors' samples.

The CDR3 DNA is TGTGCCAGCAGCTTAAGGGACGCCACTGAAGCTTTCTTT. It codes for CASSLRDATEAFF. This chain uses TRBV7-2 with TRBJ1-1, with D possibly TRBD1 on 5 matching bases. Germline values: CDR1 SGHTA, CDR2 FQGNSA. The CDR3 loop spans 13 amino acids. The V end lost 2 bases, the J end lost 4 bases, and 8 bases lay between the germline ends.

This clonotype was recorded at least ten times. CDR3 in amino acids: CASSFGQEQYF. The CDR3 DNA sequence: TGTGCCAGCAGTTTCGGACAGGAGCAGTACTTC. The chain employs TRBV12-3 or TRBV12-4 and TRBJ2-7; tentatively, D is TRBD1 (6 bases). The V gene lost 3 bases and the J gene lost 7 bases, with 7 bases spanning the gap. The CDR3 consists of 11 residues.

The CDR3, as DNA: TGTGCCAGCAGCTTAGGAGGGACAATAGCCAAAAACATTCAGTACTTC. Residues: CASSLGGTIAKNIQYF. The chain couples TRBV7-2 to TRBJ2-4; a possible D gene is TRBD1 (6 bases). This CDR3 is built from 16 residues. Trimming shortened V by 1 base and J by 0 bases, and 10 bases separated the two germline ends. The V gene's germline CDR1 is SGHTA and CDR2 FQGNSA.

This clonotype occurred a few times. CDR3 loop: CASSPRNSFTGELFF. The CDR3 nucleotides are TGTGCCAGCAGTCCCCGCAACAGTTTCACCGGGGAGCTGTTTTTT. The chain uses TRBV28 and TRBJ2-2; D not resolved. The germline V and J ends were trimmed by 5 bases and 4 bases, with 14 bases remaining between them. CDR3 length: 15 residues. Germline lookup yields CDR1 MDHEN and CDR2 SYDVKM.

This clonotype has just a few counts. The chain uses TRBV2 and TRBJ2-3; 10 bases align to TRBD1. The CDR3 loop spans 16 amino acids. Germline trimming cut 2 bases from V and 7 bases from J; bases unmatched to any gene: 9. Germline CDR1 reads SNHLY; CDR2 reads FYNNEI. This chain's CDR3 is CASSEFLGTGVYTQYF. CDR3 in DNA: TGTGCCAGCAGTGAATTCCTCGGGACAGGGGTCTATACGCAGTATTTT. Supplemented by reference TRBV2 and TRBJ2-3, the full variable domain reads EPEVTQTPSHQVTQMGQEVILRCVPISNHLYFYWYRQILGQKVEFLVSFYNNEISEKSEIFDDQFSVERPDGSNFTLKIRSTKLEDSAMYFCASSEFLGTGVYTQYFGPGTRLTVL.

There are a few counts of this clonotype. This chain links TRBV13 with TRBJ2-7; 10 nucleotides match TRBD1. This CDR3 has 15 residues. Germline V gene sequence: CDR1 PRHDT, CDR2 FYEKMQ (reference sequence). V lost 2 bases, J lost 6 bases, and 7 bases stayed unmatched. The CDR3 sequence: CASSLIKGTGVEQYF. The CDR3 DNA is TGTGCCAGCAGCTTAATTAAGGGGACAGGGGTCGAGCAGTACTTC.

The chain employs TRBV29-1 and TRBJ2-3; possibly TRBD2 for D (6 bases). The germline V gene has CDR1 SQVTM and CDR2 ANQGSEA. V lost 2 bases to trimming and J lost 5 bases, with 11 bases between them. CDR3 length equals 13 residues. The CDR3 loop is CSVEIGRLDTQYF. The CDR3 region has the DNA TGCAGCGTTGAAATCGGGAGATTAGATACGCAGTATTTT.

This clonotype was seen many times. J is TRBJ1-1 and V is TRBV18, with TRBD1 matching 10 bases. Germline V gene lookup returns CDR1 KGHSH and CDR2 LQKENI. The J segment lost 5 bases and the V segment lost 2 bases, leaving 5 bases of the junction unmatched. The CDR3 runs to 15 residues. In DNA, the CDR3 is TGTGCCAGCTCACCATTGACAGGGGGCTCGACTGAAGCTTTCTTT. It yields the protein CASSPLTGGSTEAFF.

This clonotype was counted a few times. The CDR3 nucleotides are TGTGCCAGCAGCTTAATGGTTCTGAACACAGATACGCAGTATTTT. It translates to CASSLMVLNTDTQYF. This chain connects TRBV7-8 to TRBJ2-3; D not resolved. The CDR3 runs 15 residues. Trimming took 2 bases from V and 2 from J, leaving 11 bases between them. Germline V gene sequence: CDR1 SGHVS, CDR2 FQNEAQ.

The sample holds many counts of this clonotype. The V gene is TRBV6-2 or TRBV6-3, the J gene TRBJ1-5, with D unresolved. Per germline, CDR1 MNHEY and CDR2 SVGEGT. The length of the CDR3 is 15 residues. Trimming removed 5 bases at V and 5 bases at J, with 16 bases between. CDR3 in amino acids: CASSTPLGKDQPQHF. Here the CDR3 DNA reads TGTGCCAGCAGTACCCCCCTTGGAAAAGATCAGCCCCAGCATTTT.

The CDR3 bases are TGTGCCAGCAGCTTTCCGACAGGCCCCTCTAGCACAGATACGCAGTATTTT. This encodes CASSFPTGPSSTDTQYF. The chain combines TRBV6-2 or TRBV6-3 with TRBJ2-3, with D possibly matching TRBD1 (6 bases). Germline V gives CDR1 MNHEY, CDR2 SVGEGT. The CDR3 is 17 amino acids. V was shortened by 6 bases and J by 0 bases, with 19 bases between the two germline ends.

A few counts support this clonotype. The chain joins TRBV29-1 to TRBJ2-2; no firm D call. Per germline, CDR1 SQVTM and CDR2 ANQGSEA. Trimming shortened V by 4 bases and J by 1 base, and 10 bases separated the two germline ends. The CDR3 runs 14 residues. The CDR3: CSVVSGLNTGELFF. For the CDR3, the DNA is TGCAGCGTTGTTTCGGGCCTGAACACCGGGGAGCTGTTTTTT.

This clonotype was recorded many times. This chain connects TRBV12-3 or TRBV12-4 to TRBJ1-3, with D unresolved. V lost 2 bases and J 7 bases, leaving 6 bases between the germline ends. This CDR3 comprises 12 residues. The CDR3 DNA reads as TGTGCCAGCAGTTTACAGCCGAACACCATATATTTT. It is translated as CASSLQPNTIYF.

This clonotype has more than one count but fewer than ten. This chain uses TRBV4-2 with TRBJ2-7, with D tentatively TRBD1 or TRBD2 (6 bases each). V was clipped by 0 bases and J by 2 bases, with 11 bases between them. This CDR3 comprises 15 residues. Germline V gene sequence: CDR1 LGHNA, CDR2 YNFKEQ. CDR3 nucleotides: TGTGCCAGCAGCCAAGAAGGGGGGAAGACCTACGAGCAGTACTTC. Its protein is CASSQEGGKTYEQYF.

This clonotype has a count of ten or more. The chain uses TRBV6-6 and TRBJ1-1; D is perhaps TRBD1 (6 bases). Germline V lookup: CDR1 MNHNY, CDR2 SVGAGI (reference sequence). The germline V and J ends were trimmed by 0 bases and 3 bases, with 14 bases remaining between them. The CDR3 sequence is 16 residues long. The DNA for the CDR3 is TGTGCCAGCAGTTACTCGACAGGTTTGGTGGACACTGAAGCTTTCTTT. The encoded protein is CASSYSTGLVDTEAFF.

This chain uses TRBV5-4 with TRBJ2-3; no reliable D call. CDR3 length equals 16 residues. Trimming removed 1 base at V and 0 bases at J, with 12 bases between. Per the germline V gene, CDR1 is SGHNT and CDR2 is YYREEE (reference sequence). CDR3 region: CASSLNSGTSTDTQYF. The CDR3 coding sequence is TGTGCCAGCAGCTTGAACAGTGGAACTAGCACAGATACGCAGTATTTT. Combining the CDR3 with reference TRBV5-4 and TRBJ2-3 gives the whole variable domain ETGVTQSPTHLIKTRGQQVTLRCSSQSGHNTVSWYQQALGQGPQFIFQYYREEENGRGNFPPRFSGLQFPNYSSELNVNALELDDSALYLCASSLNSGTSTDTQYFGPGTRLTVL.

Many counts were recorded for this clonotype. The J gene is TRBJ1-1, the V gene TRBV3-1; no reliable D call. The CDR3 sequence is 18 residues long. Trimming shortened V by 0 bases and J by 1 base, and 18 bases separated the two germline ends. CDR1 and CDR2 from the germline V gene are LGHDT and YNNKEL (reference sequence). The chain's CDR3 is CASSQDPGRKYWNTEAFF. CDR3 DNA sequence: TGTGCCAGCAGCCAAGATCCGGGGAGAAAATACTGGAACACTGAAGCTTTCTTT.

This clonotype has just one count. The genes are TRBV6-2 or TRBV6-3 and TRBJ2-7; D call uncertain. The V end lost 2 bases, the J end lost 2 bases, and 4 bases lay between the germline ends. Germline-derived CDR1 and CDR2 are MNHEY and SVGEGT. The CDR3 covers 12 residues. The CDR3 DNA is TGTGCCAGCAGTTACGGCCCCTACGAGCAGTACTTC. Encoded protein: CASSYGPYEQYF.

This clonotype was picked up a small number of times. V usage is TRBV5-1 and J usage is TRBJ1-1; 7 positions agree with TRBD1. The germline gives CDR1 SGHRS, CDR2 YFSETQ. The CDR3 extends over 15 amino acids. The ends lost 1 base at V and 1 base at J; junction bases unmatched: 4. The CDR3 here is CASSLQGQTNTEAFF. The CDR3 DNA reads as TGCGCCAGCAGCTTGCAGGGACAGACGAACACTGAAGCTTTCTTT.

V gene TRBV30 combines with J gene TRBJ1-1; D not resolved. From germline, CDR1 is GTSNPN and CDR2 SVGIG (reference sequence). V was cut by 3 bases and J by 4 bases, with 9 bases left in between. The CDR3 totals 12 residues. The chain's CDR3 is CAWSRWGTEAFF. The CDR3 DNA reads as TGTGCCTGGAGCAGGTGGGGCACTGAAGCTTTCTTT.

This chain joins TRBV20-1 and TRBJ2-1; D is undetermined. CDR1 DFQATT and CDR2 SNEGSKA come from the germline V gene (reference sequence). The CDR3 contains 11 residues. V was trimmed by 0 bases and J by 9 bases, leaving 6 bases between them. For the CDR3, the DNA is TGCAGTGCTAGAGATATGGGTGAGCAGTTCTTC. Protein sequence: CSARDMGEQFF.

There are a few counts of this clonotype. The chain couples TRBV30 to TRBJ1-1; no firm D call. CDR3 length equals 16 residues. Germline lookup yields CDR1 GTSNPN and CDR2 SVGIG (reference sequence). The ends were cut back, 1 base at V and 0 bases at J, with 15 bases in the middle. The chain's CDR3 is CAWSEKTGRMNTEAFF. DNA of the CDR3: TGTGCCTGGAGTGAAAAGACGGGCCGTATGAACACTGAAGCTTTCTTT.

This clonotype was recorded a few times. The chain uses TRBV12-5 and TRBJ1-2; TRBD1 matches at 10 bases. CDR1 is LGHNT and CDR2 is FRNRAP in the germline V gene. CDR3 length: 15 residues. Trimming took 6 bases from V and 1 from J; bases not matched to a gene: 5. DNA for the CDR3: TGTGCTAGTGGGCCCGGGACAGGGGATAACTATGGCTACACCTTC. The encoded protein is CASGPGTGDNYGYTF.